The 26 T cell receptor beta chains below come from one sample, sequenced in a study of glioma-infiltrating T cells after dendritic cell vaccination. Using immunoSEQ multiplex PCR, the repertoire was profiled, and TCRdb retains in-frame clones only, with some absent. In the table there are roughly 100,000 clones, around 89% of which are singletons. Time point denoted: after dendritic cell vaccination, including at tumor progression/relapse. The material was blood, obtained after dendritic cell vaccination. All receptors come from a human donor with glioblastoma.

The CDR3 nucleotides are TGTGCCAGCAGTCACGGTTTGGGTAGCGGGGGGAATGAGCAGTTCTTC. Translated, it gives CASSHGLGSGGNEQFF. V usage is TRBV6-6 and J usage is TRBJ2-1; 10 positions agree with TRBD2. The CDR3 runs 16 residues. Per the germline V gene, CDR1 is MNHNY and CDR2 is SVGAGI (reference sequence). V lost 5 bases, J lost 7 bases, and 11 bases stayed unmatched.

The chain uses TRBV25-1 and TRBJ1-1; 8 positions match TRBD1. This CDR3 comprises 13 residues. Germline V gene lookup returns CDR1 MGHDK and CDR2 SYGVNS. V lost 5 bases, J lost 5 bases, and 4 bases stayed unmatched. The CDR3 protein is CASSRTGWTEAFF. The CDR3 coding sequence is TGTGCCAGCAGTAGGACAGGGTGGACTGAAGCTTTCTTT.

The V gene is TRBV5-8, the J gene TRBJ1-5; D gene unclear. The CDR3 sequence is 16 residues long. The germline V gene has CDR1 SGHTS and CDR2 YDEGEE. The V end lost 0 bases, the J end lost 3 bases, and 13 bases lay between the germline ends. The CDR3 loop is CASSLGIRENNQPQHF. CDR3 nucleotides: TGTGCCAGCAGCTTGGGGATACGGGAGAACAATCAGCCCCAGCATTTT.

A note on this clone: One junction end disagrees with the germline gene, perhaps due to a read error. Other DNA sequences in this specimen translate into the identical CDR3. The CDR3 region has the DNA TGTGCCAGTAGTCGGGCAGGGCTTGGCTATAATTCCCCCCTCCACTTT. Translating it yields CASSRAGLGYNSPLHF. The rearrangement joins TRBV19 to TRBJ1-6; D might be TRBD1 (5 bases). This CDR3 spans 16 amino acids. Germline loops: CDR1 LNHDA, CDR2 SQIVND (reference sequence).

This rearrangement joins TRBV10-2 to TRBJ2-3; the match to TRBD2 covers 10 bases. CDR1 WSHSY and CDR2 SAAADI come from the germline V gene. Trimming at V came to 5 bases and at J to 1 base, leaving 12 bases not matched to a gene. The CDR3 spans 18 residues. Here the CDR3 reads CASSQGTSAGIRTDTQYF. CDR3 in DNA: TGCGCCAGCAGTCAGGGGACTAGCGCCGGAATTCGCACAGATACGCAGTATTTT.

The chain has TRBV6-4 and TRBJ2-3; D may be TRBD1 (5 bases). CDR1 is MRHNA, CDR2 SNTAGT, per germline. The CDR3 is 14 residues long. V dropped 2 bases and J dropped 3 bases, with 9 bases sitting between them. The CDR3 DNA reads as TGTGCCAGCAGTGACAAGGGGTCGACAGATACGCAGTATTTT. This sequence encodes CASSDKGSTDTQYF.

Only a few counts were recorded for this clone. The genes are TRBV7-9 and TRBJ2-1; TRBD2 is a possible D gene (5 bases). The germline CDR1 and CDR2 sequences are SEHNR and FQNEAQ (reference sequence). This CDR3 is built from 15 residues. The V gene lost 3 bases and the J gene lost 3 bases, with 12 bases spanning the gap. This CDR3 reads CASSFEGFSYNEQFF. The CDR3, as DNA: TGTGCCAGCAGCTTCGAGGGCTTTAGCTACAATGAGCAGTTCTTC.

The CDR3 loop reads CASSLERDRETQYF. CDR3 coding DNA: TGTGCCAGCAGCTTAGAGCGGGATAGAGAGACCCAGTACTTC. The rearrangement uses TRBV11-3 and TRBJ2-5, with D maybe TRBD2 (6 bases). The V end lost 0 bases, the J end lost 4 bases, and 9 bases lay between the germline ends. The CDR3 sequence is 14 residues long. Germline values: CDR1 SGHNT, CDR2 YENEEA.

This clone was observed a handful of times. The gene calls are TRBV11-2 and TRBJ2-3, with TRBD1 identical over 7 bases. The CDR3 covers 17 residues. Germline CDR1 and CDR2: SGHAT and FQNNGV. Trimming at V came to 3 bases and at J to 1 base, leaving 10 bases not matched to a gene. The CDR3 sequence is CASSFGPQRGRTDTQYF. CDR3 sequence (DNA): TGTGCCAGCAGCTTCGGACCCCAAAGGGGGCGCACAGATACGCAGTATTTT.

The chain joins TRBV14 to TRBJ1-2; perhaps TRBD1 as D (6 bases). The V and J ends lost 4 bases and 4 bases respectively, with 7 bases between them. The CDR3 runs to 12 residues. CDR1 is SGHDN, CDR2 FVKESK, per germline. This CDR3 is CASSPGAYGYTF. CDR3 DNA sequence: TGTGCCAGCAGCCCAGGGGCCTATGGCTACACCTTC.

The chain is built from TRBV6-1 and TRBJ2-3; D is unresolved. In germline, CDR1 is MNHNS, CDR2 SASEGT. The V gene lost 3 bases and the J gene lost 4 bases, with 8 bases spanning the gap. The CDR3 runs to 13 residues. CDR3 bases: TGTGCCAGCAGTGATCGGTTCCCAGATACGCAGTATTTT. The encoded protein is CASSDRFPDTQYF.

The J gene is TRBJ1-4, the V gene TRBV30; the D is unclear. Germline loops: CDR1 GTSNPN, CDR2 SVGIG (reference sequence). The CDR3 spans 14 residues. V was shortened by 5 bases and J by 2 bases, with 12 bases between the two germline ends. The CDR3 sequence: CAWSRGNTNEKLFF. CDR3 bases: TGTGCCTGGTCGCGGGGAAATACTAATGAAAAACTGTTTTTT.

CDR3 sequence reads: CASSLDQGMGNTIYF. CDR3 nucleotide sequence: TGTGCCAGCAGCTTGGATCAGGGGATGGGAAACACCATATATTTT. This chain joins TRBV5-4 and TRBJ1-3, with a possible D match to TRBD1 (6 bases). Per germline, CDR1 SGHNT and CDR2 YYREEE (reference sequence). The CDR3 contains 15 residues. Trimming removed 0 bases from V and 4 bases from J, with 11 bases in between.

The rearrangement links TRBV6-6 to TRBJ2-3; maybe TRBD2 (6 bases). The CDR3 runs to 13 residues. Germline V gene data show CDR1 as MNHNY and CDR2 as SVGAGI (reference sequence). Trimming removed 4 bases from V and 3 bases from J, with 8 bases in between. This chain's CDR3 is CASSSGTTDTQYF. In DNA form, the CDR3 reads TGTGCCAGCAGTTCCGGGACTACAGATACGCAGTATTTT.

The chain carries TRBV5-1 and TRBJ2-7; 7 bases map to TRBD1. Germline values: CDR1 SGHRS, CDR2 YFSETQ. The CDR3 is 13 residues long. The V gene end was trimmed by 3 bases and the J gene end by 3 bases; junction bases not matched to a gene: 3. CDR3: CASSSTGLYEQYF. The CDR3, as DNA: TGCGCCAGCAGCTCGACAGGGCTCTACGAGCAGTACTTC.

V and J are TRBV29-1 and TRBJ2-3, with D possibly matching TRBD1 (5 bases). Germline-derived CDR1 and CDR2 are SQVTM and ANQGSEA. Trimming took 2 bases from V and 6 from J, leaving 12 bases between them. This CDR3 is built from 13 residues. CDR3 amino acids: CSVEWQAGDTQYF. The CDR3, as DNA: TGCAGCGTTGAATGGCAGGCAGGGGATACGCAGTATTTT.

The V gene is TRBV5-1, the J gene TRBJ2-7, with 11 bases aligning to TRBD1. The V gene end was trimmed by 4 bases and the J gene end by 3 bases; junction bases not matched to a gene: 6. This CDR3 is 15 amino acids long. Germline V gives CDR1 SGHRS, CDR2 YFSETQ. The CDR3, as DNA: TGCGCCAGCAGCCCTAGGGACAGGGGGGTCTACGAGCAGTACTTC. Its protein product is CASSPRDRGVYEQYF.

Only a few counts were recorded for this clone. The chain recombines TRBV18 with TRBJ2-3, with D maybe TRBD2 (6 bases). Trimming removed 3 bases from V and 4 bases from J, with 8 bases in between. CDR1 KGHSH and CDR2 LQKENI come from the germline V gene. The CDR3 contains 13 residues. In DNA form, the CDR3 reads TGTGCCAGCTCACCCCCTAGCGCAGATACGCAGTATTTT. Encoded protein: CASSPPSADTQYF.

This chain connects TRBV15 to TRBJ1-2; D perhaps matches TRBD1 (6 bases). With 0 bases removed from V and 4 bases from J, the gap between germline ends came to 9 bases. Germline CDR1 LNHNV, CDR2 YYDKDF (reference sequence). The length of the CDR3 is 14 residues. The CDR3 DNA is TGTGCCACCAGCAGAGAGGGGGGGGCCTATGGCTACACCTTC. Amino acid sequence: CATSREGGAYGYTF. The full variable domain, rest sourced from reference TRBV15 and TRBJ1-2, is DAMVIQNPRYQVTQFGKPVTLSCSQTLNHNVMYWYQQKSSQAPKLLFHYYDKDFNNEADTPDNFQSRRPNTSFCFLDIRSPGLGDTAMYLCATSREGGAYGYTFGSGTRLTVV.

This clone was seen more than once but under ten times. This sample also contains other DNA sequences that code for the same CDR3. This rearrangement joins TRBV6-5 to TRBJ2-5; maybe TRBD2 (6 bases). V was shortened by 7 bases and J by 2 bases, with 11 bases between the two germline ends. Germline V gene data show CDR1 as MNHEY and CDR2 as SVGAGI. The CDR3 spans 13 residues. The CDR3 is CASTRDSQETQYF. As DNA, the CDR3 is TGTGCCAGCACCAGGGACTCGCAAGAGACCCAGTACTTC.

V and J are TRBV9 and TRBJ2-2; weak D call: TRBD1 (5 bases). V was shortened by 1 base and J by 1 base, with 5 bases between the two germline ends. The CDR3 sequence is 14 residues long. Germline CDR1 is SGDLS and CDR2 is YYNGEE. DNA for the CDR3: TGTGCCAGCAGCGTACAGGGGAACACCGGGGAGCTGTTTTTT. This translates into CASSVQGNTGELFF.

The chain combines TRBV7-6 with TRBJ2-2, with TRBD1 matching over 7 bases. Trimming took 7 bases from V and 7 from J; bases not matched to a gene: 6. This CDR3 region has 13 residues. In germline, CDR1 is SGHVS, CDR2 FNYEAQ. The CDR3 DNA sequence: TGTGCCAGCAAACAGGGGTCCGGCGGGGAGCTGTTTTTT. Its protein is CASKQGSGGELFF.

V usage is TRBV19 and J usage is TRBJ1-2; 9 bases map to TRBD1. Germline V lookup: CDR1 LNHDA, CDR2 SQIVND (reference sequence). CDR3 size: 16 residues. Trimming removed 2 bases from V and 6 bases from J; junction bases left unmatched: 10. For the CDR3, the DNA is TGTGCCAGTAGTATATTAGGGACAGGGTGGTTGGATGGCTACACCTTC. It is translated as CASSILGTGWLDGYTF.

The V call is TRBV18, the J call TRBJ1-2; D is possibly TRBD1 (6 bases). Germline V gene data show CDR1 as KGHSH and CDR2 as LQKENI. The CDR3 has 14 residues. V gave up 0 bases and J gave up 4 bases, with 9 bases separating them. CDR3 nucleotides: TGTGCCAGCTCACCACCGGGGGCCTTCTATGGCTACACCTTC. Its protein product is CASSPPGAFYGYTF.

V is TRBV6-6 and J is TRBJ2-3, with TRBD1 matching over 8 bases. Germline values: CDR1 MNHNY, CDR2 SVGAGI (reference sequence). The length of the CDR3 is 16 residues. V dropped 6 bases and J dropped 2; count of bases not matched to a gene: 10. CDR3 sequence (DNA): TGTGCCAGCAGGGCCTGGGGACAGGAGTTCACAGATACGCAGTATTTT. Residues: CASRAWGQEFTDTQYF.

The chain carries TRBV19 and TRBJ1-1; 8 bases are shared with TRBD1. The CDR3 sequence is 15 residues long. CDR1 LNHDA and CDR2 SQIVND come from the germline V gene (reference sequence). V was clipped by 7 bases and J by 0 bases; unmatched bases: 7. The CDR3 loop is CASTTGQVMNTEAFF. CDR3 sequence (DNA): TGTGCCAGTACCACGGGACAGGTCATGAACACTGAAGCTTTCTTT.